These 15 T cell receptor beta chains came from one sample sequenced in a study of identifying expanded T cells in peripheral blood. This table comes from immunoSEQ multiplex PCR, and its TCRdb copy is limited to in-frame clones, with some not included. The table has approximately 110,000 clones, 85% to 90% seen once. The specimen was blood. Receptors were obtained from a person aged 18 to 75 in good health.

The J gene is TRBJ1-2, the V gene TRBV4-3; D unresolved. The CDR3 runs to 13 residues. Germline CDR1 is LGHNA and CDR2 is YSLEER. Trimming removed 2 bases from V and 2 bases from J, with 6 bases in between. The CDR3 region is CASSQWRNYGYTF. CDR3 sequence (DNA): TGCGCCAGCAGCCAATGGAGGAACTATGGCTACACCTTC.

This chain links TRBV7-2 with TRBJ1-3, with D perhaps matching TRBD1 (5 bases). The CDR3 is made up of 14 amino acids. V was trimmed by 5 bases and J by 3 bases, leaving 11 bases between them. Germline V gene data show CDR1 as SGHTA and CDR2 as FQGNSA. CDR3 DNA sequence: TGTGCCAGCAGCATGGACACTTATGGAAACACCATATATTTT. The encoded protein is CASSMDTYGNTIYF.

This chain links TRBV27 with TRBJ2-7; TRBD1 might be the D (6 bases). CDR1 is MNHEY, CDR2 SMNVEV, per germline (reference sequence). CDR3 length equals 15 residues. V lost 3 bases and J lost 2, with 14 bases in between. CDR3 sequence: CASSFMGAPTYEQYF. The CDR3 nucleotides read TGTGCCAGCAGTTTTATGGGGGCCCCCACCTACGAGCAGTACTTC.

The rearrangement uses TRBV6-5 and TRBJ2-5, with D tentatively TRBD1 (5 bases). Trimming stripped 6 bases from V and 4 bases from J, with 12 bases between. The CDR3 covers 13 residues. Per the germline V gene, CDR1 is MNHEY and CDR2 is SVGAGI. The CDR3 nucleotides are TGTGCCAGCAGCCCAGGGTTCCGAGAGACCCAGTACTTC. Translating it yields CASSPGFRETQYF.

V is TRBV18 and J is TRBJ2-7, with no clear D. The CDR3 covers 16 residues. The V and J ends lost 1 base and 5 bases respectively, with 18 bases between them. Germline V CDR1 and CDR2: KGHSH, LQKENI. The CDR3 region is CASSPRVGVLINEQYF. The CDR3 DNA follows: TGTGCCAGCTCACCACGTGTTGGGGTTTTAATCAACGAGCAGTACTTC.

J is TRBJ1-2 and V is TRBV19; D uncertain. V shed 7 bases and J shed 1 base, with 10 bases lying between them. The germline CDR1 and CDR2 sequences are LNHDA and SQIVND (reference sequence). The CDR3 length is 13 residues. Here the CDR3 reads CASMGIVNYGYTF. In nucleotides, the CDR3 is TGTGCCAGTATGGGCATCGTTAACTATGGCTACACCTTC. Filled out from reference TRBV19 and TRBJ1-2, the complete variable domain reads DGGITQSPKYLFRKEGQNVTLSCEQNLNHDAMYWYRQDPGQGLRLIYYSQIVNDFQKGDIAEGYSVSREKKESFPLTVTSAQKNPTAFYLCASMGIVNYGYTFGSGTRLTVV.

This chain links TRBV11-2 with TRBJ2-7; 7 bases are a match to TRBD2. The CDR3 loop spans 16 amino acids. Germline-derived CDR1 and CDR2 are SGHAT and FQNNGV. V dropped 4 bases and J dropped 3; count of bases not matched to a gene: 12. This CDR3 is CASSSEARDYLYEQYF. CDR3 sequence (DNA): TGTGCCAGCAGCTCAGAAGCTCGGGACTACCTCTACGAGCAGTACTTC.

This chain joins TRBV2 and TRBJ2-7; 10 bases align to TRBD2. With V trimmed by 11 bases and J by 8 bases, 21 bases remained unmatched. Germline V lookup: CDR1 SNHLY, CDR2 FYNNEI. The CDR3 runs to 16 residues. CDR3 DNA: TGTGCCTATACCTTCCCCCCAGCGGGGGGGCCCCTGAAGCAGTACTTC. Amino acids: CAYTFPPAGGPLKQYF.

The CDR3 region is CASSMDRGNEQYF. Here the CDR3 DNA reads TGTGCCAGCAGCATGGACAGGGGAAACGAGCAGTACTTC. This chain joins TRBV7-8 and TRBJ2-7, with 9 bases matching TRBD1. This CDR3 is 13 amino acids long. V was pared by 5 bases and J by 5 bases, with 4 bases of the junction left unmatched. The V gene's germline CDR1 is SGHVS and CDR2 FQNEAQ.

The V and J genes are TRBV19 and TRBJ2-7, with a weak D call TRBD1 (5 bases). Germline-derived CDR1 and CDR2 are LNHDA and SQIVND (reference sequence). The germline V and J ends were trimmed by 5 bases and 2 bases, with 10 bases remaining between them. The CDR3 contains 13 residues. The DNA for the CDR3 is TGTGCCAGTAGTTCCCAGGGTCCCTACGAGCAGTACTTC. This translates into CASSSQGPYEQYF.

The rearrangement uses TRBV4-3 and TRBJ1-3, with D uncertain. The CDR3 has 16 residues. Germline V gene data show CDR1 as LGHNA and CDR2 as YSLEER. V was shortened by 1 base and J by 0 bases, with 10 bases between the two germline ends. CDR3 sequence (DNA): TGCGCCAGCAGCCAAGGAGCCAGGCACTCTGGAAACACCATATATTTT. Its protein is CASSQGARHSGNTIYF.

A word on this clone: This same CDR3 is encoded by further DNA sequences in the sample. The V and J genes are TRBV2 and TRBJ2-7, with D unclear. In germline, CDR1 is SNHLY, CDR2 FYNNEI. Between the trimmed V and J ends, which lost 1 base and 4 bases, there was a span of 2 bases. The CDR3 sequence is 11 residues long. The CDR3 sequence is CASSEVYEQYF. Written as DNA, the CDR3 is TGTGCCAGCAGTGAAGTGTACGAGCAGTACTTC. The full variable domain, completed using reference TRBV2 and TRBJ2-7, is EPEVTQTPSHQVTQMGQEVILRCVPISNHLYFYWYRQILGQKVEFLVSFYNNEISEKSEIFDDQFSVERPDGSNFTLKIRSTKLEDSAMYFCASSEVYEQYFGPGTRLTVT.

This chain links TRBV4-3 with TRBJ2-3; D is unclear. CDR1 and CDR2 from the germline V gene are LGHNA and YSLEER. The V end was cut by 4 bases, the J end by 1 base, with 18 bases between. The CDR3 sequence is 17 residues long. CDR3 protein: CASSPVPDLSRTDTQYF. In DNA form, the CDR3 reads TGCGCCAGCAGCCCGGTTCCGGACCTATCACGCACAGATACGCAGTATTTT.

This clone was seen a single time. The genes are TRBV7-2 and TRBJ2-5; TRBD2 might be the D (6 bases). Germline V gives CDR1 SGHTA, CDR2 FQGNSA. V lost 1 base to trimming and J lost 7 bases, with 16 bases between them. This CDR3 comprises 15 residues. CDR3 residues: CASSLGVSGRGTQYF. DNA of the CDR3: TGTGCCAGCAGCTTAGGAGTTAGCGGTCGGGGGACCCAGTACTTC.

This clone was seen only once. The chain links TRBV7-8 to TRBJ2-5; TRBD2 aligns across 9 bases. The CDR3 has 17 residues. Looked up from germline, CDR1 is SGHVS and CDR2 is FQNEAQ. Trimming took 1 base from V and 1 from J; bases not matched to a gene: 7. CDR3 residues: CASSLVFLRGGQETQYF. CDR3 coding DNA: TGTGCCAGCAGCTTAGTATTTTTGCGGGGGGGCCAAGAGACCCAGTACTTC.